This T cell receptor beta chain was profiled in a study of PD-L1 blockade in urothelial cancer. Method: immunoSEQ multiplex PCR; TCRdb's copy keeps in-frame clones and lacks some. The table shows under 85,000 clones, with approximately 90% occurring only once. The CDR3 covers 14 residues. V gave up 4 bases and J gave up 2 bases; unmatched junction bases: 3. Germline loops: CDR1 SGHRS, CDR2 YFSETQ. Time point meaning: peripheral blood 6 weeks after treatment start. This receptor was taken from a woman older than 75 with urothelial cancer. V gene TRBV5-1 combines with J gene TRBJ2-1, with 7 positions matching TRBD2. Here the sequenced sample was PBMCs, taken around atezolizumab (anti-PD-L1) treatment. The CDR3 protein is CASSGGGPYNEQFF. DNA for the CDR3: TGCGCCAGCAGCGGCGGGGGTCCCTACAATGAGCAGTTCTTC.